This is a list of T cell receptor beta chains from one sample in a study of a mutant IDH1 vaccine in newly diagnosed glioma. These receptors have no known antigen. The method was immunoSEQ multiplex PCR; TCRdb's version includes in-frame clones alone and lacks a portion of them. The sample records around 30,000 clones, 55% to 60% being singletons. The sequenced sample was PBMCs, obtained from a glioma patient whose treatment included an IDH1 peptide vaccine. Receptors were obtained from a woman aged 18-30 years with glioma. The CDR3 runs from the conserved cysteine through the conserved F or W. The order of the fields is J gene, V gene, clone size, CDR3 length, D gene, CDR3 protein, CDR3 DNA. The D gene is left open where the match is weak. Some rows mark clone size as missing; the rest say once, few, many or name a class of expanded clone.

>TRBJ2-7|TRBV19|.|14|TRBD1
CASRDRAVSYEQYF
TGTGCCAGTAGGGACAGGGCAGTATCCTACGAGCAGTACTTC
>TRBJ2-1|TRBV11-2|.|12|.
CASSLSTVEQFF
TGTGCCAGCAGCCTCTCCACCGTAGAGCAGTTCTTC
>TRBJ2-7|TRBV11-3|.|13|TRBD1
CASSKGTVYEQYF
TGTGCCAGCAGCAAAGGGACAGTCTACGAGCAGTACTTC
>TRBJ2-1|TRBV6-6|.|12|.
CASSYRWVEQFF
TGTGCCAGCAGCTATCGGTGGGTTGAGCAGTTCTTC
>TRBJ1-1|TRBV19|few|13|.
CASTSRSQGEAFF
TGTGCCAGTACCTCGAGATCCCAGGGGGAAGCTTTCTTT
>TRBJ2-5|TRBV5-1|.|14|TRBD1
CASSPRQGEKTQYF
TGCGCCAGCAGCCCGAGACAGGGGGAAAAGACCCAGTACTTC
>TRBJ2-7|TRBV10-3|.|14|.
CAITPGEPIYEQYF
TGTGCCATCACCCCTGGGGAACCAATCTACGAGCAGTACTTC
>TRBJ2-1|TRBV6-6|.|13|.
CASSYSRGNEQFF
TGTGCCAGCAGTTACTCTAGGGGCAATGAGCAGTTCTTC
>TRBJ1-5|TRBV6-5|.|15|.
CASSYSGDVSQPQHF
TGTGCCAGCAGTTACTCAGGGGACGTCTCTCAGCCCCAGCATTTT
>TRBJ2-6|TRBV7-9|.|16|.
CASSLPYSSGANVLTF
TGTGCCAGCAGCTTACCCTATAGCTCTGGGGCCAACGTCCTGACTTTC
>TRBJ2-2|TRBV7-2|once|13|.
CASSYRGTGELFF
TGTGCCAGCAGCTACCGGGGGACCGGGGAGCTGTTTTTT